Listed here are 21 T cell receptor beta chains from one sample, sequenced in a study of tumor and adjacent non-tumor tissue in lung cancer. RNA was extracted from bulk tissue without any cell sorting. A modified ARM-PCR protocol with three rounds of nested PCR amplified TCRbeta. TCRdb independently ran MiXCR on the multiplex PCR reads; one entry per CDR3 protein. The table lists more than 120,000 distinct CDR3 sequences, approximately 66% of them singletons. Source material: lung tumor tissue. The receptors shown here come from a man between 60 and 75 years old with small cell lung cancer.

In regard to this clonotype: The junction does not match germline at one end; this may be a read error. The chain carries TRBV29-1 and TRBJ2-7; 8 nucleotides align to TRBD2. Germline V gene sequence: CDR1 SQVTM, CDR2 ANQGSEA. The CDR3 is made up of 17 amino acids. DNA for the CDR3: TGCAGTGTTGTATGGCTAACGGGAGGGCCAAATCCGGGCGAGCAGTACTTC. Its protein is CSVVWLTGGPNPGEQYF.

This rearrangement joins TRBV11-2 to TRBJ2-1, with TRBD2 matching 13 bases. This CDR3 is built from 15 residues. CDR1 is SGHAT, CDR2 FQNNGV, per germline. V was clipped by 10 bases and J by 5 bases; unmatched bases: 8. The CDR3 coding sequence is TGTGCCAACATCCAGGGACTAGCGGGAAACAATGAGCAGTTCTTC. Residues: CANIQGLAGNNEQFF.

For this clonotype: The junction departs from the called germline gene at one end, perhaps through a read error. The chain links TRBV12-3 or TRBV12-4 to TRBJ2-1; no reliable D call. The CDR3 extends over 14 amino acids. The CDR3 DNA reads as TGTACCAGCAGTCCTCAGACTCCCGAGGTGGAGCAGTTCTTC. This encodes CTSSPQTPEVEQFF.

This clonotype was counted a single time. Sequence at one end of the junction differs from germline and may be a read error. The chain links TRBV5-5 to TRBJ1-1; maybe TRBD1 (5 bases). From germline, CDR1 is SGHKS and CDR2 YYEKEE (reference sequence). The CDR3 runs 15 residues. CDR3 nucleotide sequence: TGTGCCGGCAGCTTGGGGCGGAGGGTTCGGACTGAAGCTTTCTTT. This translates into CAGSLGRRVRTEAFF.

As for this clonotype: One end of the junction is discordant with germline, which a read error may explain. This sequence joins TRBV6-2 or TRBV6-3 and TRBJ1-5, with D perhaps matching TRBD1 (5 bases). The germline gives CDR1 MNHEY, CDR2 SVGEGT. There are 13 residues in the CDR3. The CDR3 coding sequence is TGTGCAAGCAAGCTCAGGGGCAATCAGCCCCAGCATTTT. It translates to CASKLRGNQPQHF.

For this clonotype: This clone may be a read error of a much larger clone one base away. This is likely a read error, given that the CDR3 carries no conserved phenylalanine or tryptophan at its end. The V gene is TRBV20-1, the J gene TRBJ2-1, with TRBD2 matching over 10 bases. With V trimmed by 6 bases and J by 7 bases, 6 bases remained unmatched. Germline lookup yields CDR1 DFQATT and CDR2 SNEGSKA (reference sequence). The CDR3 consists of 13 residues. CDR3 amino acids: CSATPGLANEQFY. For the CDR3, the DNA is TGCAGTGCGACTCCGGGACTAGCGAATGAGCAGTTCTAC.

On this clonotype: At one end, the junction sequence differs from germline, possibly due to a read error. The V call is TRBV14, the J call TRBJ1-2; weak D call: TRBD1 (6 bases). The germline V gene encodes CDR1 SGHDN and CDR2 FVKESK. This CDR3 has 16 residues. The CDR3 reads CASTQGRTAVRAGYTF. In DNA form, the CDR3 reads TGTGCCAGCACCCAAGGAAGGACAGCCGTTAGGGCTGGCTACACCTTC.

This clonotype has at least ten counts. The rearrangement links TRBV5-4 to TRBJ2-6; 7 bases match TRBD2. The CDR3 extends over 17 amino acids. Germline V gene lookup returns CDR1 SGHNT and CDR2 YYREEE (reference sequence). Losses at the gene ends were 5 bases for V and 1 base for J; bases not matched to a gene: 9. The CDR3 here is CASSQYWGGSGANVLTF. CDR3 in DNA: TGTGCCAGCAGTCAGTACTGGGGGGGGTCTGGGGCCAACGTCCTGACTTTC.

With respect to this clonotype: Without the conserved terminal phenylalanine or tryptophan, this CDR3 likely stems from a read error. The genes are TRBV12-3 or TRBV12-4 and TRBJ2-1; no clear D. The CDR3 covers 14 residues. The CDR3 here is CASSLSDSYNGQFL. In DNA, the CDR3 is TGTGCCAGCAGTTTAAGCGACTCCTACAATGGGCAGTTCTTA.

This clonotype has a count of ten or more. J is TRBJ2-5 and V is TRBV6-6, with 10 nucleotides matching TRBD2. Germline-derived CDR1 and CDR2 are MNHNY and SVGAGI (reference sequence). This CDR3 contains 12 residues. V lost 8 bases, J lost 5 bases, and 2 bases stayed unmatched. The CDR3: CASGGLAETQYF. CDR3 coding DNA: TGTGCCAGCGGGGGACTAGCGGAGACCCAGTACTTC.

Turning to this clonotype: A much larger clone lies a single base off, so this may be a read error. The chain joins TRBV4-1 to TRBJ2-2; 7 bases map to TRBD2. The CDR3 consists of 18 residues. CDR1 and CDR2 from the germline V gene are MGHRA and YSYEKL. CDR3 sequence: CTSSQDGWTGGNTGELFF. CDR3 sequence (DNA): TGCACCAGCAGCCAAGATGGGTGGACGGGAGGAAACACCGGGGAGCTGTTTTTT.

J is TRBJ1-6 and V is TRBV6-5, with 8 nucleotides matching TRBD1. J lost 9 bases, V lost 0 bases, and 7 bases had no gene match. Germline assignment: CDR1 MNHEY and CDR2 SVGAGI. This CDR3 comprises 16 residues. DNA of the CDR3: TGTGCCAGCAGTTACTCGCTGGACAGGGAAGGTTCACCCCTCCACTTT. Protein: CASSYSLDREGSPLHF.

This clonotype has more than one count but fewer than ten. One end of the junction fails to match germline, which may point to a read error. This chain uses TRBV11-3 with TRBJ1-2; D is undetermined. The germline V gene has CDR1 SGHNT and CDR2 YENEEA. The CDR3 covers 15 residues. CDR3 residues: CTSSLDSSANYGFTF. The CDR3, as DNA: TGTACCAGCAGCTTAGATAGTTCAGCTAACTATGGCTTCACCTTC.

On this clonotype itself: A much larger clone lies one base from this, so it may be a read error. The chain uses TRBV4-2 and TRBJ2-3; a possible D gene is TRBD1 (8 bases). The CDR3 spans 14 residues. Germline CDR1 reads LGHNA; CDR2 reads YNFKEQ. DNA of the CDR3: TGTGCCGGCAGGGGGCGGGCGGGAGAAGATACGCAGTATTTT. Translation gives CAGRGRAGEDTQYF.

About this clonotype: The junction and the germline gene differ at one end; a read error may be behind it. The chain links TRBV11-2 to TRBJ2-1, with 12 bases aligning to TRBD2. Germline lookup yields CDR1 SGHAT and CDR2 FQNNGV. There are 15 residues in the CDR3. The CDR3 sequence is CASGHGLAGNNEKSF. In DNA form, the CDR3 reads TGTGCCAGCGGCCACGGACTAGCGGGAAACAATGAGAAGTCCTTC.

Worth noting for this clonotype: One junction end does not reproduce the germline sequence, and a read error may be involved. The J gene is TRBJ2-3, the V gene TRBV12-3 or TRBV12-4, with 11 bases that match TRBD2. There are 15 residues in the CDR3. CDR3 residues: CASTASGRLADTQYF. CDR3 bases: TGTGCCAGCACTGCTAGCGGGAGGCTGGCAGATACGCAATATTTT.

As regards this clonotype: The conserved closing phenylalanine or tryptophan is absent in this CDR3, likely reflecting a read error. The DNA is omitted, as the CDR3 cannot be located on it reliably, and the CDR3 follows TCRdb's listing. V gene TRBV6-5 combines with J gene TRBJ1-1. Germline assignment: CDR1 MNHEY and CDR2 SVGAGI. The CDR3 is 15 amino acids long, termini counted. Here the CDR3 reads CASSYSTRRNTEALL.

In regard to this clonotype: Being one base from a much bigger clone, this may be a read error. This sequence joins TRBV20-1 and TRBJ1-2, with TRBD1 identical over 12 bases. This CDR3 contains 14 residues. Germline CDR1 is DFQATT and CDR2 is SNEGSKA (reference sequence). V shed 7 bases, J shed 2 bases, and the junction held 5 bases outside the gene matches. This CDR3 reads CSVRGTGGNYGYTF. CDR3 in DNA: TGCAGTGTTAGGGGGACAGGGGGCAACTATGGCTACACCTTC.

Remarks on this clonotype: Germline is not matched at one junction end, which may reflect a read error. The chain couples TRBV29-1 to TRBJ2-3, with D hard to call. Looked up from germline, CDR1 is SQVTM and CDR2 is ANQGSEA. The CDR3 has 13 residues. CDR3 in amino acids: CSLESGRTDTQYF. The CDR3 nucleotides are TGCAGCCTTGAGTCCGGGCGCACAGATACGCAGTATTTT.

In regard to this clonotype: A much larger clone differs from this one at a single base, so this may be a read error. The CDR3 loop is CASSPAPGQVPPGVNVLTF. The CDR3 coding sequence is TGCGCCAGCAGCCCTGCCCCAGGACAGGTTCCCCCCGGGGTCAACGTCCTGACTTTC. The rearrangement joins TRBV4-1 to TRBJ2-6, with 7 bases lining up with TRBD1. From germline, CDR1 is MGHRA and CDR2 YSYEKL. The CDR3 has 19 residues.

V gene TRBV6-1 combines with J gene TRBJ2-3; D remains ambiguous. V lost 4 bases and J lost 4, with 9 bases in between. The V gene's germline CDR1 is MNHNS and CDR2 SASEGT. The CDR3 is 13 residues long. The CDR3 protein is CASSAVTSDTQYF. The DNA of the CDR3 is TGTGCCAGCAGTGCCGTGACCTCAGATACGCAGTATTTT.